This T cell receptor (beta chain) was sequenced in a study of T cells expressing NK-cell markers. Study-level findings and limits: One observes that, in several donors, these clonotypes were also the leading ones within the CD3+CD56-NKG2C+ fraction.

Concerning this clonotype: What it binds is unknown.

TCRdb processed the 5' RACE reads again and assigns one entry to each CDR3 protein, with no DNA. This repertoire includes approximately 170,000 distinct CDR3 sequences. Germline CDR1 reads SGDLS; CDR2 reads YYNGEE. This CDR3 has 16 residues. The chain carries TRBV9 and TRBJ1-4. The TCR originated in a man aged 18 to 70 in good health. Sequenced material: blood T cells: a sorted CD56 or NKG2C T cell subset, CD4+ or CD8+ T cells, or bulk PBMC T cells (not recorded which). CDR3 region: CASSVAAVTTNEKLFF.